Listed here are 5 T cell receptor beta chains from one sample, sequenced in a study of T cell responses to AZD1222 COVID-19 vaccine. TCRdb's table, derived via immunoSEQ multiplex PCR, lists solely in-frame clones and lacks some. This sample has 110,000 to 150,000 clones; about 89% occur once, and the top ten carry around 5%. Sequencing used peripheral blood, obtained on day 0 of AZD1222 vaccination. These receptors originate from an adult in good health.

The count of this clone is one. The gene calls are TRBV5-6 and TRBJ2-2; the D call may be TRBD1 or TRBD2 (5 bases each). V was clipped by 3 bases and J by 2 bases, with 5 bases between them. The CDR3 has 13 amino acids. The germline V gene encodes CDR1 SGHDT and CDR2 YYEEEE. The DNA of the CDR3 is TGTGCCAGCAGCTGGGACAACACCGGGGAGCTGTTTTTT. This codes for CASSWDNTGELFF. The variable domain in full, with the rest retrieved from reference TRBV5-6 and TRBJ2-2, is DAGVTQSPTHLIKTRGQQVTLRCSPKSGHDTVSWYQQALGQGPQFIFQYYEEEERQRGNFPDRFSGHQFPNYSSELNVNALLLGDSALYLCASSWDNTGELFFGEGSRLTVL.

The V and J genes are TRBV19 and TRBJ1-1, with a possible D match to TRBD1 (6 bases). The ends were cut back, 3 bases at V and 1 base at J, with 9 bases in the middle. Germline CDR1 and CDR2: LNHDA and SQIVND (reference sequence). The CDR3 consists of 14 residues. The DNA of the CDR3 is TGTGCCAGTAGTATCCTACAGGGGAACACTGAAGCTTTCTTT. Its translation is CASSILQGNTEAFF.

V gene TRBV12-3 or TRBV12-4 combines with J gene TRBJ2-4, with unresolved D. This CDR3 has 13 residues. Trimming removed 7 bases from V and 6 bases from J, with 13 bases in between. In nucleotides, the CDR3 is TGTGCCAGCACTTCCGGTTGGGTAAACATTCAGTACTTC. Amino acids: CASTSGWVNIQYF.

The count of this clone is one. V and J are TRBV28 and TRBJ1-3; 7 bases are a match to TRBD1. Germline lookup yields CDR1 MDHEN and CDR2 SYDVKM. Trimming removed 3 bases from V and 8 bases from J; junction bases left unmatched: 7. The CDR3 has 14 residues. The chain's CDR3 is CASSLGQGVDTIYF. In nucleotides, the CDR3 is TGTGCCAGCAGTTTGGGGCAGGGGGTAGACACCATATATTTT.

CDR3 loop: CASSRGIGVADTQYF. The CDR3 region has the DNA TGCGCCAGCAGCCGGGGGATTGGGGTAGCAGATACGCAGTATTTT. This chain uses TRBV5-1 with TRBJ2-3; possible D gene TRBD2, 6 bases. This CDR3 is 15 amino acids long. CDR1 is SGHRS and CDR2 is YFSETQ in the germline V gene. Trimming pared 4 bases from V and 4 bases from J, leaving 16 bases between.